Listed below are T cell receptor beta chains from one sample, sequenced in a study of T and B cells in COVID-19 patients. TCRdb itself ran the multiplex PCR reads through MiXCR, one entry per CDR3 protein. The sample includes over 8,000 distinct CDR3 sequences, about a third seen only once; the top ten take approximately 50%. The sequenced material came from blood. Receptor source: a human donor with active COVID-19. Both conserved end residues are trimmed from each CDR3.

J gene | V gene | CDR3 protein
TRBJ2-5 | TRBV24-1 | ATGSPSDQETQY
TRBJ2-7 | TRBV6-2/TRBV6-3 | ASSSGQSSYEQY
TRBJ1-1 | TRBV28 | ASSRAGEARGGTEAF
TRBJ2-3 | TRBV12-3/TRBV12-4 | ASSSRGDTQY
TRBJ2-5 | TRBV7-2 | ASSLSPTGRETQY
TRBJ1-3 | TRBV6-5 | ASSYSISRGLAGNTIY
TRBJ2-1 | TRBV5-4 | ASSLSGASYNEQF
TRBJ2-4 | TRBV19 | ASASGRVAKNIQY
TRBJ1-2 | TRBV5-6 | ASSLVAGGDGYT
TRBJ2-7 | TRBV6-5 | ASRDLYEQY
TRBJ2-3 | TRBV19 | ASIVGHTSTDTQY
TRBJ1-6 | TRBV18 | ASSPLWTEPNSPLH
TRBJ2-7 | TRBV6-5 | ASSSATDRAGGNEQY
TRBJ2-3 | TRBV10-3 | AIRGQATDTQY
TRBJ2-3 | TRBV5-6 | ASSPIAASTDTQY
TRBJ2-1 | TRBV6-1 | ASSGTASYNEQF
TRBJ2-2 | TRBV5-1 | ASSFGAGAVGELF
TRBJ2-7 | TRBV27 | ASSSTSEDEQY
TRBJ1-4 | TRBV29-1 | SVEDRGGDRKLF
TRBJ2-7 | TRBV6-5 | ASSPGISGTSGALYEQY
TRBJ2-6 | TRBV29-1 | SVVTSGREAGANVLT
TRBJ1-6 | TRBV5-1 | ASSLAASEPLH
TRBJ1-4 | TRBV19 | ASSIEKGGEKLF
TRBJ2-1 | TRBV6-2/TRBV6-3 | ASSGTSGGDNEQF
TRBJ2-7 | TRBV6-5 | ASRDSTSYEQY
TRBJ2-6 | TRBV5-6 | ASSPGQGDVLT
TRBJ2-6 | TRBV6-1 | AIEPGRRTGANVLT
TRBJ2-1 | TRBV5-1 | ASSWGLTSGSGNEQF
TRBJ2-2 | TRBV6-2/TRBV6-3 | ASSYPIQFAGGNTGELF
TRBJ2-3 | TRBV11-2 | ASSLGGSRTSTDTQY
TRBJ2-3 | TRBV5-1 | ASSPSGAGGDTQY
TRBJ2-5 | TRBV13 | ASSVGRQGGETQY
TRBJ2-3 | TRBV6-5 | ASSFQTSGSRDTQY
TRBJ1-1 | TRBV29-1 | SVRVGNTEAF
TRBJ1-3 | TRBV27 | ASGAGIGNTIY
TRBJ2-5 | TRBV18 | ASKIETQY
TRBJ1-1 | TRBV6-5 | ASSKGGGTEAF
TRBJ1-1 | TRBV6-6 | ASSYSGFNTEAF
TRBJ1-2 | TRBV15 | ATSSTFSYGYT
TRBJ1-1 | TRBV29-1 | SVDSRGTEAF